Below, one TCR beta chain is given with its context. Some clones are missing from TCRdb's copy, which holds only in-frame ones; the method was immunoSEQ multiplex PCR. The sample includes about 150,000 clones, roughly 80% of them seen just once. The data were taken from a study of blood T cell repertoires in COVID-19. On the study more broadly: Samples of COVID-19 (acute and convalescent) were obtained from the United States, Italy and Spain.

The V end lost 1 base, the J end lost 4 bases, and 20 bases lay between the germline ends. This CDR3 region has 17 residues. Germline assignment: CDR1 SGHRS and CDR2 YFSETQ. The chain couples TRBV5-1 to TRBJ1-1, with D perhaps matching TRBD1 (5 bases). This sequence was found in a woman between 55 and 75 years old with acute or convalescent COVID-19. Sequencing used peripheral blood. The CDR3 coding sequence is TGCGCCAGCAGCTTGTTGGGCTTGTCAGGGTTGGTCACTGAAGCTTTCTTT. This sequence encodes CASSLLGLSGLVTEAFF.